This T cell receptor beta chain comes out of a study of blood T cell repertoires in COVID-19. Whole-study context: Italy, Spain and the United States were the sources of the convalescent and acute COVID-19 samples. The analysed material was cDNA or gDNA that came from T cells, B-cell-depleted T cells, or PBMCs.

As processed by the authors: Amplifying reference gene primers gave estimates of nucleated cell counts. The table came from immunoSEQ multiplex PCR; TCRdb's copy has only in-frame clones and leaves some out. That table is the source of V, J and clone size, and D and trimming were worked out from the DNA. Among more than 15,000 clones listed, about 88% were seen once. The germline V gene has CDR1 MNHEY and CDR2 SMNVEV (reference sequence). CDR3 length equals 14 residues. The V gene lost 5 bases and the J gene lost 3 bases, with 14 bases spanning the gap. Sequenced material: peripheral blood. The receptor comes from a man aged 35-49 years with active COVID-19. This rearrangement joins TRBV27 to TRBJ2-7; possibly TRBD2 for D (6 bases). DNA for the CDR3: TGTGCCAGCAGTAACCGGGAGCAAGTCTACGAGCAGTACTTC. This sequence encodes CASSNREQVYEQYF.